This T cell receptor beta chain was observed in a study of radiotherapy plus CTLA-4 blockade in lung cancer (dated by TCRdb to 2017 to 2018). For context, the study as a whole: Among the enrolled patients, about 19% had an objective response, and 31% reached disease control.

To prepare the library, the immunoSEQ multiplex PCR assay was applied. TCRdb limited this immuneACCESS table to in-frame rearrangements with V and J called. A share of clones is missing; checked studies link under half to unresolved V genes, and the rest is unexplained. This sample has around 90,000 clones in its table, and around 86% of those were observed once. Of the sample, 13% to 15% falls within the top ten clones. The CDR3 goes from the cysteine to the phenylalanine over 16 residues. The read is trimmed to its CDR3 DNA, 48 bases read in frame from base 1. CDR1 and CDR2, per the germline V gene (reference sequence), are LNHDA and SQIVND. Germline trimming amounts to 6 bases on V and 0 bases on J, with 9 as the count of junction bases outside the gene matches. The investigation overall reported the following: After treatment with radiotherapy and ipilimumab, TCR clones that originated in tumors expanded in peripheral blood. The strongest predictors of response, as reported, were early dynamic changes in blood T cell clones along with a rise in serum interferon-beta after radiation.

The study tested focal radiation therapy combined with CTLA-4 blockade (ipilimumab) in patients with chemo-refractory metastatic non-small-cell lung cancer. Concerning this clone itself: It lacks a known antigen. The input lacks base qualities; no much larger clone sits a single base away.

The sequenced sample was peripheral blood, obtained from a patient treated with radiotherapy plus ipilimumab. This clonotype originated in a human donor with non-small cell lung cancer that progressed on radiotherapy plus ipilimumab. The sequence joins TRBV19 to TRBJ1-1, with 8 bases matching TRBD1. The nucleotide sequence reads TGTGCCAGTAGGACCGGGACAGGTAACCTGAACACTGAAGCTTTCTTT. This yields the protein CASRTGTGNLNTEAFF.